This TCR beta chain was recovered during a study of blood T cell repertoires in COVID-19. Study-wide background: Researchers got acute and convalescent COVID-19 samples from the United States, Italy and Spain. In each case, the material was cDNA or gDNA derived from T cells, B-cell-depleted T cells, or PBMCs.

The method was immunoSEQ multiplex PCR; TCRdb's version includes in-frame clones alone and lacks a portion of them. The sample contains around 81,000 clones, about 80% of which appear only once. Losses at the gene ends were 5 bases for V and 4 bases for J; bases not matched to a gene: 11. This CDR3 has 15 amino acids. The germline gives CDR1 SGHTA, CDR2 FQGNSA. This TCR was sampled from a human donor in a cohort sampled during active COVID-19. The chain employs TRBV7-2 and TRBJ2-7; 7 positions agree with TRBD1. The sample was peripheral blood. CDR3 protein: CASSPRQGLGYEQYF. The CDR3 DNA follows: TGTGCCAGCAGCCCACGACAGGGTTTGGGATACGAGCAGTACTTC.